These 2 T cell receptor beta chains share one sample of origin, sequenced in a study of cytomegalovirus exposure and HLA in healthy donors. With 60 Vbeta and 13 Jbeta primers, the PCR was carried out. Clones were sequenced by immunoSEQ multiplex PCR, and TCRdb holds only the in-frame ones, with some missing. This table holds 150,000 to 200,000 clones. What was sequenced was PBMCs. Receptor source: a woman under 30 in good health and CMV-seropositive.

This chain joins TRBV15 and TRBJ2-1; TRBD1 matches 9 bases. Germline-derived CDR1 and CDR2 are LNHNV and YYDKDF (reference sequence). The CDR3 has 16 amino acids. The trim removed 3 bases at V and 7 bases at J, leaving 10 bases unmatched. The CDR3 sequence is CATSRKGQGSPNEQFF. The CDR3 bases are TGTGCCACCAGCAGGAAGGGACAGGGTTCCCCAAATGAGCAGTTCTTC.

The rearrangement joins TRBV5-4 to TRBJ2-5; D is possibly TRBD2 (6 bases). The J call is doubtful: the DNA matches TRBJ2-7 better. The CDR3 runs 17 residues. Germline loops: CDR1 SGHNT, CDR2 YYREEE (reference sequence). The CDR3 spells CASSSNEGTEGAYEQYF. DNA of the CDR3: TGTGCCAGCAGCTCTAATGAAGGGACGGAGGGAGCCTACGAGCAGTACTTC.